This T cell receptor beta chain was sequenced during a study of response to subunit inactivated influenza vaccine. Study-wide points: Few additional T cells are recruited per seasonal influenza vaccination, authors suggested.

One entry per CDR3 protein results from TCRdb running MiXCR on the RT-PCR reads. This sample yields around 530,000 distinct CDR3 sequences, of which 16% are seen a single time; less than 4% belongs to the top ten. Germline CDR1 is KGHDR and CDR2 is SFDVKD. The CDR3 runs 15 residues. This clonotype was seen a handful of times. Its antigen is undetermined. The junction and the germline gene differ at one end; a read error may be behind it. The sequence was collected from a man between 45 and 75 years old who received an inactivated influenza vaccine. The sample consisted of CD4+ T cells sorted from PBMCs, taken 23 to 25 months after vaccination. The genes are TRBV24-1 and TRBJ2-2; D is undetermined. The CDR3 nucleotides are TGTGCCACCAGTGATTTTACCTCGAAGACCGGGGAGCTGTTTTTT. Protein product: CATSDFTSKTGELFF.